Presented here are 31 T cell receptor beta chains from one specimen sequenced in a study of T cells in Graves' hyperthyroidism and ophthalmopathy. Researchers took RNA transcripts and amplified the TCR beta CDR3 regions from them. HTBI primers were the set used in a first-round RT-PCR of the TCR CDR3. In TCRdb, the multiplex PCR reads were re-called with MiXCR into one record per CDR3 protein. The table has more than 350,000 distinct CDR3 sequences, approximately 15% seen once. Material: blood. Every receptor here comes from a woman in her twenties or thirties with Graves' hyperthyroidism.

This clonotype has only a few counts. The chain couples TRBV5-6 to TRBJ1-6; 8 positions match TRBD1. The V gene end was trimmed by 4 bases and the J gene end by 14 bases; junction bases not matched to a gene: 11. The germline CDR1 and CDR2 sequences are SGHDT and YYEEEE. The CDR3 totals 14 residues. The CDR3 nucleotides read TGTGCCAGCAGCCTGGGACAGGTCTTGTCGTCCCTCCACTTT. It yields the protein CASSLGQVLSSLHF.

This clonotype was counted ten times or more. J is TRBJ1-2 and V is TRBV5-1; D is perhaps TRBD1 (5 bases). The germline V gene encodes CDR1 SGHRS and CDR2 YFSETQ. V lost 0 bases, J lost 3 bases, and 9 bases lay in between. The CDR3 is 14 residues long. CDR3 coding DNA: TGCGCCAGCAGCTTGGGCGGGGGAGACTATGGCTACACCTTC. Translation gives CASSLGGGDYGYTF.

This clonotype has only one observation. This chain uses TRBV9 with TRBJ2-1, with TRBD2 as a possible D gene (6 bases). The V end lost 2 bases, the J end lost 0 bases, and 15 bases lay between the germline ends. The CDR3 totals 17 residues. Germline CDR1 SGDLS, CDR2 YYNGEE. Here the CDR3 DNA reads TGTGCCAGCAGCGTGTACAGCGGGCAAAGCTCCTACAATGAGCAGTTCTTC. The encoded protein is CASSVYSGQSSYNEQFF.

This clonotype has only a few counts. A much larger clone differs by one base, so this may be a read error. The chain has TRBV24-1 and TRBJ2-7; D gene unclear. Germline CDR1 is KGHDR and CDR2 is SFDVKD. The length of the CDR3 is 14 residues. CDR3 nucleotide sequence: TGTGCCACCTGTGACCCAACGATCAGCTACGAGCAGTACTTC. Translation gives CATCDPTISYEQYF.

The chain is built from TRBV5-1 and TRBJ2-3; D uncertain. From germline, CDR1 is SGHRS and CDR2 YFSETQ. V was pared by 4 bases and J by 0 bases, with 9 bases between. The CDR3 spans 14 residues. The CDR3 spells CASSPEPSTDTQYF. In DNA, the CDR3 is TGCGCCAGCAGCCCAGAGCCTAGCACAGATACGCAGTATTTT.

The chain links TRBV19 to TRBJ2-1, with 10 bases that match TRBD2. J gave up 8 bases and V 3 bases, and 4 bases lay outside the gene matches. CDR3 size: 14 residues. Germline values: CDR1 LNHDA, CDR2 SQIVND (reference sequence). CDR3 nucleotides: TGTGCCAGTAGTATGGGACTAGCGCTCGATGAGCAGTTCTTC. This gives the protein CASSMGLALDEQFF.

This clonotype was detected many times. This sequence joins TRBV3-1 and TRBJ2-7, with D perhaps being TRBD1 or TRBD2 (5 bases each). CDR3 length: 15 amino acids. CDR1 and CDR2 (germline): LGHDT, YNNKEL (reference sequence). The germline V and J ends were trimmed by 0 bases and 1 base, with 10 bases remaining between them. CDR3 sequence (DNA): TGTGCCAGCAGCCAAGAGCTCGGGGCTTCCTACGAGCAGTACTTC. Translated, it gives CASSQELGASYEQYF.

This clonotype came up many times. The chain uses TRBV6-1 and TRBJ2-1; no clear D. V was trimmed by 5 bases and J by 0 bases, leaving 14 bases between them. The CDR3 consists of 16 residues. Per the germline V gene, CDR1 is MNHNS and CDR2 is SASEGT. DNA of the CDR3: TGTGCCAGCAGTTTTATGACACTTCTCTCCTACAATGAGCAGTTCTTC. Its translation is CASSFMTLLSYNEQFF.

This clonotype was recorded many times. CDR3 bases: TGCAGTGCCACAGGGTACAATGAGCAGTTCTTC. Its protein is CSATGYNEQFF. The rearrangement links TRBV20-1 to TRBJ2-1; maybe TRBD1 (6 bases). The CDR3 runs to 11 residues. Looked up from germline, CDR1 is DFQATT and CDR2 is SNEGSKA (reference sequence). The V gene lost 6 bases and the J gene lost 4 bases, with 7 bases spanning the gap.

This clonotype was seen more than once but under ten times. The V gene is TRBV28, the J gene TRBJ2-1; maybe TRBD2 (7 bases). This CDR3 comprises 16 residues. The V and J ends lost 6 bases and 2 bases respectively, with 17 bases between them. Per germline, CDR1 MDHEN and CDR2 SYDVKM. CDR3 sequence reads: CASSSGAAGAYNEQFF. As DNA, the CDR3 is TGTGCCAGCAGCTCGGGGGCCGCGGGAGCCTACAATGAGCAGTTCTTC.

This clonotype turned up a few times. The rearrangement uses TRBV11-3 and TRBJ2-4; D ambiguous. The germline CDR1 and CDR2 sequences are SGHNT and YENEEA. CDR3 length: 13 residues. V lost 0 bases and J lost 9, with 9 bases in between. CDR3 in DNA: TGTGCCAGCAGCTTAGACCAGCGAGGCATTCAGTACTTC. Translating gives CASSLDQRGIQYF.

For this clonotype: The junction differs from germline at one of its ends, possibly a read error. The V gene is TRBV7-7, the J gene TRBJ2-7; 7 bases are a match to TRBD1. Germline values: CDR1 SSHAT, CDR2 FNYEAQ (reference sequence). The CDR3 has 13 amino acids. The CDR3 loop is CASSFMTGYEQYF. CDR3 DNA: TGTGCTAGCAGCTTTATGACAGGGTACGAGCAGTACTTC.

This clonotype was counted many times. The chain employs TRBV5-1 and TRBJ1-1, with 7 bases that match TRBD1. CDR1 is SGHRS and CDR2 is YFSETQ in the germline V gene. CDR3 length: 14 residues. V was clipped by 1 base and J by 7 bases; unmatched bases: 7. The DNA of the CDR3 is TGCGCCAGCAGCTTGACAGGGGACTCCTTTGAAGCTTTCTTT. Protein: CASSLTGDSFEAFF.

The genes are TRBV5-1 and TRBJ2-4, with 8 bases lining up with TRBD2. Germline CDR1 reads SGHRS; CDR2 reads YFSETQ. The CDR3 has 15 amino acids. V lost 0 bases to trimming and J lost 4 bases; unmatched junction nucleotides: 3. The DNA of the CDR3 is TGCGCCAGCAGCTTGGATCCTAGCGGGAAAAACATTCAGTACTTC. As protein: CASSLDPSGKNIQYF.

The chain is built from TRBV6-1 and TRBJ2-7; the match to TRBD2 covers 9 bases. V lost 0 bases, J lost 5 bases, and 8 bases stayed unmatched. Germline V CDR1 and CDR2: MNHNS, SASEGT. This CDR3 is 16 amino acids long. CDR3 in DNA: TGTGCCAGCAGTGAAGCTCCAGCGGGAGGTCTGAACGAGCAGTACTTC. Protein: CASSEAPAGGLNEQYF.

This clonotype was detected ten times or more. The genes are TRBV11-1 and TRBJ2-3, with D possibly matching TRBD1 (6 bases). The CDR3 is 16 residues long. The germline CDR1 and CDR2 sequences are SGHAT and FQDESV (reference sequence). With 2 bases removed from V and 4 bases from J, the gap between germline ends came to 16 bases. Here the CDR3 DNA reads TGTGCCAGCAGCTTACTTACAGGGTCGATGGCAGATACGCAGTATTTT. It encodes CASSLLTGSMADTQYF. The full variable domain, completed using reference TRBV11-1 and TRBJ2-3, is EAEVAQSPRYKITEKSQAVAFWCDPISGHATLYWYRQILGQGPELLVQFQDESVVDDSQLPKDRFSAERLKGVDSTLKIQPAELGDSAMYLCASSLLTGSMADTQYFGPGTRLTVL.

This clonotype has a count of ten or more. The junction shows a germline mismatch at one end, possibly a read error. The chain recombines TRBV30 with TRBJ2-1; D is uncertain. The CDR3 length is 11 residues. Germline CDR1 is GTSNPN and CDR2 is SVGIG (reference sequence). The CDR3 region has the DNA TGTACCTGGAGTGTATATGTTGAGCAGTTCTTC. It yields the protein CTWSVYVEQFF.

This clonotype has just a few counts. The chain recombines TRBV19 with TRBJ2-4, with D tentatively TRBD2 (6 bases). The CDR3 runs 13 residues. V lost 8 bases to trimming and J lost 3 bases, with 11 bases between them. The germline CDR1 and CDR2 sequences are LNHDA and SQIVND (reference sequence). CDR3 coding DNA: TGTGCCAGTTGGGAGGAAGACAAAAACATTCAGTACTTC. Amino acids: CASWEEDKNIQYF.

The table lists this clonotype with many counts. The CDR3, as DNA: TGTGCCAGCAGTGAAACAGGGGTAACCTACGAGCAGTACTTC. Its protein product is CASSETGVTYEQYF. The J gene is TRBJ2-7, the V gene TRBV2, with 7 bases identical to TRBD1. The CDR3 contains 14 residues. Germline V CDR1 and CDR2: SNHLY, FYNNEI. V shed 2 bases, J shed 2 bases, and the junction held 3 bases outside the gene matches.

This clonotype has only one observation. As DNA, the CDR3 is TGTGCCAGCAGTTTAGTAGCGGGAGGAGGAGAGACCCAGTACTTC. This translates into CASSLVAGGGETQYF. The chain recombines TRBV28 with TRBJ2-5; 10 bases agree with TRBD2. The CDR3 consists of 15 residues. The germline CDR1 and CDR2 sequences are MDHEN and SYDVKM. With 2 bases clipped from V and 4 bases from J, the junction kept 4 bases outside the gene matches.

This chain joins TRBV9 and TRBJ2-1; D perhaps matches TRBD2 (6 bases). V was cut by 0 bases and J by 5 bases, with 6 bases left in between. CDR1 is SGDLS and CDR2 is YYNGEE in the germline V gene. This CDR3 spans 13 amino acids. The CDR3 region is CASSVVADNEQFF. In nucleotides, the CDR3 is TGTGCCAGCAGCGTAGTAGCGGACAATGAGCAGTTCTTC.

This clonotype came up many times. This sequence joins TRBV30 and TRBJ1-1; unclear D gene. The CDR3 contains 13 residues. Germline V gene sequence: CDR1 GTSNPN, CDR2 SVGIG (reference sequence). V was cut by 2 bases and J by 1 base, with 8 bases left in between. The CDR3 loop is CAWSYSSNTEAFF. The CDR3 nucleotides read TGTGCCTGGAGTTACAGCTCGAACACTGAAGCTTTCTTT.

The chain carries TRBV6-1 and TRBJ2-1; TRBD2 aligns across 8 bases. This CDR3 spans 13 amino acids. From germline, CDR1 is MNHNS and CDR2 SASEGT. The trim removed 6 bases at V and 9 bases at J, leaving 7 bases unmatched. The CDR3 DNA is TGTGCCAGCAGATCGTCGGGAGGGATTGAGCAGTTCTTC. Translating it yields CASRSSGGIEQFF.

There are many counts of this clonotype. CDR3 in DNA: TGTGCCAGTGAGAACAGAGGGACGGAATATGGTGAGCAGTTCTTC. Translating gives CASENRGTEYGEQFF. This chain joins TRBV2 and TRBJ2-1; D might be TRBD1 or TRBD2, each matching 5 bases. V dropped 9 bases and J dropped 9 bases, with 24 bases sitting between them. CDR3 length: 15 residues. CDR1 and CDR2 from the germline V gene are SNHLY and FYNNEI.

This clonotype was seen at least ten times. The rearrangement uses TRBV11-2 and TRBJ2-1; D unclear. The V end was cut by 1 base, the J end by 1 base, with 11 bases between. The CDR3 runs 16 residues. The V gene's germline CDR1 is SGHAT and CDR2 FQNNGV. CDR3 amino acids: CASSLGRDSSYNEQFF. CDR3 in DNA: TGTGCCAGCAGCTTAGGAAGGGATTCGTCCTACAATGAGCAGTTCTTC.

This clonotype was seen more than once but under ten times. The J gene is TRBJ2-1, the V gene TRBV5-5, with D possibly TRBD2 on 5 matching bases. The CDR3 spans 17 residues. Trimming took off 4 bases at V and 0 bases at J, with 17 bases between the two ends. Per the germline V gene, CDR1 is SGHKS and CDR2 is YYEKEE (reference sequence). CDR3 sequence (DNA): TGTGCCAGCAGCCGGCCCGGACTGGCAAGCTCCTACAATGAGCAGTTCTTC. Protein sequence: CASSRPGLASSYNEQFF.

J is TRBJ1-1 and V is TRBV9; 9 positions agree with TRBD1. Germline values: CDR1 SGDLS, CDR2 YYNGEE. The trim removed 3 bases at V and 1 base at J, leaving 4 bases unmatched. This CDR3 spans 15 amino acids. The chain's CDR3 is CASSAQGQGNTEAFF. The DNA for the CDR3 is TGTGCCAGCAGCGCTCAGGGACAGGGGAACACTGAAGCTTTCTTT.

This clonotype turned up a few times. V gene TRBV25-1 combines with J gene TRBJ1-5, with 11 bases aligning to TRBD1. The CDR3 sequence is 14 residues long. V trimming: 6 bases; J trimming: 2 bases; junction bases outside the gene matches: 0. CDR1 is MGHDK and CDR2 is SYGVNS in the germline V gene. The CDR3: CASRGQGGNQPQHF. The CDR3 DNA reads TGTGCCAGCAGGGGACAGGGGGGCAATCAGCCCCAGCATTTT.

The chain joins TRBV29-1 to TRBJ2-7; possibly TRBD1 or TRBD2 for D (5 bases each). CDR1 is SQVTM and CDR2 is ANQGSEA in the germline V gene. The CDR3 totals 13 residues. Trimming removed 4 bases from V and 6 bases from J, with 16 bases in between. The CDR3 loop is CSVGGWGLGEQYF. The DNA of the CDR3 is TGCAGCGTTGGGGGGTGGGGCTTGGGCGAGCAGTACTTC.

V gene TRBV10-3 combines with J gene TRBJ2-1; 10 nucleotides agree with TRBD2. CDR1 is ENHRY and CDR2 is SYGVKD in the germline V gene. V lost 5 bases, J lost 2 bases, and 0 bases stayed unmatched. This CDR3 spans 14 amino acids. In DNA, the CDR3 is TGTGCCATCAGTAGCGGGAGGGCCTACAATGAGCAGTTCTTC. Translation: CAISSGRAYNEQFF.

Turning to this clonotype: The CDR3 does not close with the conserved phenylalanine or tryptophan, likely indicating a read error. V is TRBV20-1 and J is TRBJ2-5; 11 bases match TRBD2. V was pared by 3 bases and J by 5 bases, with 8 bases of the junction left unmatched. This CDR3 is built from 15 residues. The germline V gene encodes CDR1 DFQATT and CDR2 SNEGSKA (reference sequence). The CDR3 loop reads CSASQGLAVFETQYL. The CDR3 region has the DNA TGCAGTGCTAGCCAGGGACTAGCGGTATTCGAGACCCAGTACCTC.